Presented here are 22 T cell receptor beta chains from one specimen sequenced in a study of identical twins. TCRdb re-analysed the 5' RACE reads in MiXCR, keeping a single row per CDR3 protein. The sample includes 690,000 or so distinct CDR3 sequences, over 5% of them seen just once. The specimen was naive T cells sorted from blood. The receptors here all came from a young man in good health.

This clonotype was counted only a few times. The chain has TRBV7-8 and TRBJ2-1; 13 nucleotides line up with TRBD2. This CDR3 region has 15 residues. Per the germline V gene, CDR1 is SGHVS and CDR2 is FQNEAQ. V dropped 6 bases and J dropped 9; count of bases not matched to a gene: 8. The CDR3 region is CASRGLAGVLTEQFF. The CDR3 DNA follows: TGTGCCAGCAGAGGACTAGCGGGAGTTTTAACTGAGCAGTTCTTC.

In this sample, this clonotype turned up many times. The chain's CDR3 is CASSQDGGGAQPQHF. The CDR3 region has the DNA TGTGCCAGCAGCCAAGATGGAGGGGGCGCGCAGCCCCAGCATTTT. J is TRBJ1-5 and V is TRBV4-2, with TRBD1 matching over 7 bases. This CDR3 spans 15 amino acids. The germline V gene has CDR1 LGHNA and CDR2 YNFKEQ. With 0 bases clipped from V and 7 bases from J, the junction kept 6 bases outside the gene matches.

The chain links TRBV27 to TRBJ2-1; tentatively, D is TRBD1 (6 bases). The CDR3 totals 16 residues. The V end was cut by 0 bases, the J end by 4 bases, with 13 bases between. Per the germline V gene, CDR1 is MNHEY and CDR2 is SMNVEV (reference sequence). DNA of the CDR3: TGTGCCAGCAGTTTATCAGACAGGCCCCATTACAATGAGCAGTTCTTC. It translates to CASSLSDRPHYNEQFF.

In this sample, this clonotype turned up many times. The chain has TRBV12-3 or TRBV12-4 and TRBJ1-5, with unresolved D. The CDR3 loop spans 11 amino acids. V was cut by 8 bases and J by 10 bases, with 12 bases left in between. This CDR3 reads CASPPMDPQHF. The CDR3 nucleotides are TGTGCCAGCCCTCCCATGGACCCCCAGCATTTT.

This clonotype was found many times. The V call is TRBV5-1, the J call TRBJ2-5; the match to TRBD2 covers 7 bases. The CDR3 has 17 amino acids. The V gene's germline CDR1 is SGHRS and CDR2 YFSETQ. Trimming cost V 2 bases and J 1 base; bases outside gene matches: 11. The CDR3 DNA reads TGCGCCAGCAGCTTTGGGGGTTCTAGCGGAATCCAAGAGACCCAGTACTTC. It yields the protein CASSFGGSSGIQETQYF. Variable domain in full (rest from reference TRBV5-1 and TRBJ2-5): KAGVTQTPRYLIKTRGQQVTLSCSPISGHRSVSWYQQTPGQGLQFLFEYFSETQRNKGNFPGRFSGRQFSNSRSEMNVSTLELGDSALYLCASSFGGSSGIQETQYFGPGTRLLVL.

Ten or more counts support this clonotype. The chain uses TRBV10-3 and TRBJ2-5; D is uncertain. Trimming removed 0 bases from V and 7 bases from J, with 3 bases in between. The V gene's germline CDR1 is ENHRY and CDR2 SYGVKD. The CDR3 covers 11 residues. The DNA for the CDR3 is TGTGCCATCAGTGAGTCAGTGACCCAGTACTTC. Translated: CAISESVTQYF.

This clonotype occurred many times. CDR3 DNA: TGCAGTGCTAGAGAGTCCCCCACAGGTGAGCAGTTCTTC. It specifies CSARESPTGEQFF. The chain joins TRBV20-1 to TRBJ2-1, with D perhaps TRBD1 (5 bases). Trimming shortened V by 0 bases and J by 9 bases, and 12 bases separated the two germline ends. Germline V gives CDR1 DFQATT, CDR2 SNEGSKA (reference sequence). The CDR3 sequence is 13 residues long.

This clonotype was found a few times. The chain joins TRBV27 to TRBJ2-5; D possibly corresponds to TRBD2 (5 bases). This CDR3 has 13 amino acids. V was trimmed by 7 bases and J by 9 bases, leaving 18 bases between them. The germline V gene has CDR1 MNHEY and CDR2 SMNVEV (reference sequence). CDR3 DNA: TGTGCCAGCAAGCGGAGTGCCCAGGCGGCCCAGTACTTC. Its translation: CASKRSAQAAQYF.

This chain joins TRBV12-5 and TRBJ2-1; 7 bases align to TRBD2. The CDR3 extends over 16 amino acids. Germline V CDR1 and CDR2: LGHNT, FRNRAP. The junction had 2 bases not matched to a gene; V was cut back by 0 bases and J by 0 bases. The CDR3 DNA follows: TGTGCTAGTGGTTTGGTGGCTAGCGGCTCCTACAATGAGCAGTTCTTC. Translated: CASGLVASGSYNEQFF.

This clonotype was observed at least ten times. The V gene is TRBV12-3 or TRBV12-4, the J gene TRBJ2-1; 13 bases match TRBD2. This CDR3 region has 17 residues. Germline trimming cut 7 bases from V and 6 bases from J; bases unmatched to any gene: 12. The CDR3 nucleotides read TGTGCCAGCACCGTCCCGGGACTAGCGGGAAGGTCCAATGAGCAGTTCTTC. Residues: CASTVPGLAGRSNEQFF.

This clonotype was detected many times. The chain employs TRBV5-6 and TRBJ2-7; unclear D gene. The CDR3 length is 15 residues. Trimming removed 4 bases from V and 0 bases from J, with 14 bases in between. Germline assignment: CDR1 SGHDT and CDR2 YYEEEE. CDR3 in DNA: TGTGCCAGCAGCCGCAGGAGCACGAGCTCCTACGAGCAGTACTTC. It yields the protein CASSRRSTSSYEQYF.

This clonotype was seen at least ten times. The V call is TRBV13, the J call TRBJ2-1, with TRBD2 identical over 11 bases. Trimming took 4 bases from V and 4 from J; bases not matched to a gene: 3. CDR3 size: 15 residues. CDR1 and CDR2 (germline): PRHDT, FYEKMQ (reference sequence). CDR3 protein: CASSSGLAEYNEQFF. DNA for the CDR3: TGTGCCAGCAGCTCGGGACTAGCGGAGTACAATGAGCAGTTCTTC. The complete variable domain, with remaining parts taken from reference TRBV13 and TRBJ2-1, reads AAGVIQSPRHLIKEKRETATLKCYPIPRHDTVYWYQQGPGQDPQFLISFYEKMQSDKGSIPDRFSAQQFSDYHSELNMSSLELGDSALYFCASSSGLAEYNEQFFGPGTRLTVL.

This clonotype was found a few times. V is TRBV7-8 and J is TRBJ1-1; a weak D match, TRBD1 (5 bases). The CDR3 consists of 12 residues. V dropped 4 bases and J dropped 7 bases, with 10 bases sitting between them. Germline V gene lookup returns CDR1 SGHVS and CDR2 FQNEAQ. In DNA, the CDR3 is TGTGCCAGCAGCTCGCACAGGTTTGAAGCTTTCTTT. Protein sequence: CASSSHRFEAFF.

This clonotype has only a few counts. The chain recombines TRBV6-1 with TRBJ1-1; the D gene is possibly TRBD1 (6 bases). The CDR3 sequence is 16 residues long. In germline, CDR1 is MNHNS, CDR2 SASEGT. CDR3 in amino acids: CVTAIDRGAGNTEAFF. DNA of the CDR3: TGTGTCACCGCTATCGACCGGGGGGCGGGTAACACTGAAGCTTTCTTT.

This clonotype was counted between two and nine times. The chain is built from TRBV7-9 and TRBJ1-4; no reliable D call. V was shortened by 1 base and J by 0 bases, with 6 bases between the two germline ends. This CDR3 contains 15 residues. Germline-derived CDR1 and CDR2 are SEHNR and FQNEAQ (reference sequence). In DNA, the CDR3 is TGTGCCAGCAGCTTAGGCCCTGCAACTAATGAAAAACTGTTTTTT. The encoded protein is CASSLGPATNEKLFF.

This clonotype was detected only a few times. CDR3 sequence: CASRTGSNSPLHF. In DNA form, the CDR3 reads TGTGCCAGCAGGACAGGGTCCAATTCACCCCTCCACTTT. The chain links TRBV6-6 to TRBJ1-6; TRBD1 matches 7 bases. The CDR3 has 13 amino acids. Trimming at V came to 6 bases and at J to 7 bases, leaving 3 bases not matched to a gene. Per germline, CDR1 MNHNY and CDR2 SVGAGI (reference sequence).

This clonotype showed up many times. The chain uses TRBV4-3 and TRBJ2-7; D remains ambiguous. Trimming removed 0 bases at V and 0 bases at J, with 9 bases between. The length of the CDR3 is 15 residues. In germline, CDR1 is LGHNA, CDR2 YSLEER. Here the CDR3 DNA reads TGCGCCAGCAGCCAAGATCGGTGGAGCTCCTACGAGCAGTACTTC. Translated: CASSQDRWSSYEQYF.

This sequence joins TRBV18 and TRBJ1-6, with TRBD1 identical over 7 bases. CDR3 length: 17 amino acids. CDR1 and CDR2 from the germline V gene are KGHSH and LQKENI. V was clipped by 4 bases and J by 8 bases; unmatched bases: 14. CDR3 nucleotide sequence: TGTGCCAGCTCACGCCAAAGAAACAGGGGCCGGGATTCACCCCTCCACTTT. Translating gives CASSRQRNRGRDSPLHF.

This clonotype was observed a handful of times. The chain has TRBV28 and TRBJ1-5; TRBD1 aligns across 8 bases. Germline V lookup: CDR1 MDHEN, CDR2 SYDVKM. The J segment lost 7 bases and the V segment lost 2 bases, leaving 13 bases of the junction unmatched. The CDR3 has 17 amino acids. CDR3 in amino acids: CASSLPRGQEWRQPQHF. CDR3 nucleotides: TGTGCCAGCAGTTTACCTAGGGGACAGGAGTGGAGACAGCCCCAGCATTTT. Combining the CDR3 with reference TRBV28 and TRBJ1-5 gives the whole variable domain DVKVTQSSRYLVKRTGEKVFLECVQDMDHENMFWYRQDPGLGLRLIYFSYDVKMKEKGDIPEGYSVSREKKERFSLILESASTNQTSMYLCASSLPRGQEWRQPQHFGDGTRLSIL.

This clonotype was recorded at least ten times. This chain joins TRBV27 and TRBJ2-2; D possibly corresponds to TRBD2 (5 bases). Deletions cut 2 bases from V and 0 bases from J, with 16 bases between. CDR3 length: 18 residues. The germline CDR1 and CDR2 sequences are MNHEY and SMNVEV (reference sequence). The CDR3 region has the DNA TGTGCCAGCAGTTTAAGGCCCCGTTTGGACTCGAACACCGGGGAGCTGTTTTTT. It codes for CASSLRPRLDSNTGELFF.

The chain combines TRBV10-3 with TRBJ2-2; the match to TRBD2 covers 8 bases. The length of the CDR3 is 14 residues. The ends lost 5 bases at V and 6 bases at J; junction bases unmatched: 5. From germline, CDR1 is ENHRY and CDR2 SYGVKD. The CDR3 is CAISSTGGPGELFF. The CDR3 DNA reads TGTGCCATCAGTTCTACGGGAGGGCCCGGGGAGCTGTTTTTT.

This clonotype was seen repeatedly, ten times or more. This chain connects TRBV5-5 to TRBJ2-5; 7 bases are a match to TRBD1. Germline-derived CDR1 and CDR2 are SGHKS and YYEKEE (reference sequence). The CDR3 length is 15 residues. J lost 1 base, V lost 4 bases, and 7 bases had no gene match. The CDR3, as DNA: TGTGCCAGCAGCCCGCGACAGGGTGTCCAAGAGACCCAGTACTTC. Translated, it gives CASSPRQGVQETQYF.